This T cell receptor (beta chain) was profiled in a study of CD8+CD57+ T cells in acquired aplastic anemia. Genomic DNA, the template, was used for profiling of the TCR beta VDJ and CDR3. MiXCR, applied by TCRdb to the reads, yields one record per CDR3 protein. The repertoire has about 190,000 distinct CDR3 sequences, approximately 50% of them found once; the top ten carry approximately 16%. CDR1 is LNHDA, CDR2 SQIVND, per germline (reference sequence). Trimming took 6 bases from V and 4 from J, leaving 6 bases between them. The CDR3 is made up of 11 amino acids. The sample comprised sorted CD4+, CD8+, or CD8+CD57+ T cells (not recorded which) from PBMCs. This TCR was recovered from a human donor in good health, serving as a control. V is TRBV19 and J is TRBJ1-1; D not resolved. The CDR3 DNA follows: TGTGCCAGTAGAAGGGCCACTGAAGCTTTCTTT. Protein product: CASRRATEAFF.